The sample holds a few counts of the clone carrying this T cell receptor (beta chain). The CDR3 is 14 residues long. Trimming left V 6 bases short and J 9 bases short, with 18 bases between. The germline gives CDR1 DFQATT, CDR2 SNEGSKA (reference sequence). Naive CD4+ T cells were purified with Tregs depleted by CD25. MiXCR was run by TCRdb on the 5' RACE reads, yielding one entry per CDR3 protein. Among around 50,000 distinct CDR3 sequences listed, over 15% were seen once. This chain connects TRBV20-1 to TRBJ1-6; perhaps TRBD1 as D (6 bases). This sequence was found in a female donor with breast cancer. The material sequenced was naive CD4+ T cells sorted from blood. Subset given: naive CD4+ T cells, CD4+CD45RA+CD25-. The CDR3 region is CSAPAQGPSSPLHF. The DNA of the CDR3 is TGCAGTGCCCCCGCACAGGGACCGAGTTCACCCCTCCACTTT.